A single sample is the source of the 22 T cell receptor beta chains below, sequenced in a study of blood T cell repertoires in COVID-19. Profiled with immunoSEQ multiplex PCR; TCRdb holds only in-frame clones, not every one. The repertoire holds over 45,000 clones, with just over 85% as singletons. The sequencing input was peripheral blood. These TCRs come from an elderly woman with acute or convalescent COVID-19.

This chain uses TRBV7-9 with TRBJ1-1; 8 bases are shared with TRBD1. The V segment lost 3 bases and the J segment 8 bases; nucleotides outside the gene matches: 11. Germline V gene sequence: CDR1 SEHNR, CDR2 FQNEAQ (reference sequence). The CDR3 has 15 residues. Written as DNA, the CDR3 is TGTGCCAGCAGCTTCATGGGACAGGACGGGGGGGAAGCTTTCTTT. It codes for CASSFMGQDGGEAFF.

This chain joins TRBV2 and TRBJ2-6, with TRBD1 matching over 7 bases. Germline CDR1 is SNHLY and CDR2 is FYNNEI. This CDR3 comprises 14 residues. With V trimmed by 7 bases and J by 2 bases, 2 bases remained unmatched. CDR3 coding DNA: TGTGCCAGCACGACAGGGACTGGGGCCAACGTCCTGACTTTC. It translates to CASTTGTGANVLTF.

This clone has only a few counts. The chain joins TRBV27 to TRBJ1-6; 7 nucleotides match TRBD1. After removal of 4 bases from V and 6 bases from J, the junction contained 6 bases not matched to a gene. Per the germline V gene, CDR1 is MNHEY and CDR2 is SMNVEV (reference sequence). This CDR3 spans 15 amino acids. DNA of the CDR3: TGTGCCAGCAGTTGGTCGCGACAGGGTAATTCACCCCTCCACTTT. It is translated as CASSWSRQGNSPLHF.

This chain links TRBV7-3 with TRBJ2-1; TRBD2 might be the D (5 bases). V was pared by 2 bases and J by 5 bases, with 7 bases between. The CDR3 sequence is 13 residues long. The germline CDR1 and CDR2 sequences are SGHTA and FQGTGA. The CDR3 region has the DNA TGTGCCAGCAGCTTACGAGGGAACAATGAGCAGTTCTTC. Translated, it gives CASSLRGNNEQFF.

The rearrangement uses TRBV14 and TRBJ1-2; D uncertain. This CDR3 contains 13 residues. Trimming took off 2 bases at V and 7 bases at J, with 11 bases between the two ends. CDR1 and CDR2 (germline): SGHDN, FVKESK. The CDR3 DNA reads TGTGCCAGCAGCCAACAAGGACTCTTTGGCTACACCTTC. This gives the protein CASSQQGLFGYTF. Full variable domain (missing parts from reference TRBV14 and TRBJ1-2): EAGVTQFPSHSVIEKGQTVTLRCDPISGHDNLYWYRRVMGKEIKFLLHFVKESKQDESGMPNNRFLAERTGGTYSTLKVQPAELEDSGVYFCASSQQGLFGYTFGSGTRLTVV.

The chain combines TRBV3-1 (or the pseudogene TRBV3-2) with TRBJ2-7; 8 nucleotides line up with TRBD1. Germline V gene data show CDR1 as LGHDT and CDR2 as YNNKEL (reference sequence). The J segment lost 4 bases and the V segment lost 4 bases, leaving 6 bases of the junction unmatched. The length of the CDR3 is 14 residues. In DNA form, the CDR3 reads TGTGCCAGCAGCCCTAGCAGGGGGCGGTACGAGCAGTACTTC. Translated, it gives CASSPSRGRYEQYF.

The chain couples TRBV27 to TRBJ2-7; D might be TRBD1 (5 bases). The CDR3 has 13 residues. Deletions cut 2 bases from V and 9 bases from J, with 14 bases between. The V gene's germline CDR1 is MNHEY and CDR2 SMNVEV (reference sequence). Here the CDR3 reads CASSLDWADRQYF. The DNA for the CDR3 is TGTGCCAGCAGTTTAGATTGGGCAGACAGGCAGTACTTC.

This rearrangement joins TRBV12-3 or TRBV12-4 to TRBJ1-2; no definite D call. The CDR3 consists of 11 residues. Trimming removed 4 bases at V and 5 bases at J, with 5 bases between. The CDR3: CASSYGYGYTF. The DNA for the CDR3 is TGTGCCAGCAGTTACGGGTATGGCTACACCTTC.

The gene calls are TRBV12-3 or TRBV12-4 and TRBJ1-2; 8 bases match TRBD1. The CDR3 is made up of 13 amino acids. The ends lost 5 bases at V and 5 bases at J; junction bases unmatched: 4. Written as DNA, the CDR3 is TGTGCCAGCAGTGGGACAGGTCTATATGGCTACACCTTC. It encodes CASSGTGLYGYTF.

The chain carries TRBV12-2 and TRBJ2-7; the table's D call TRBD1 went unverified against the DNA. TRBV12-2 is described as a pseudogene. This CDR3 has 14 amino acids. The CDR3 DNA is TGTGCAAGTCGCTTAGGGGAGACAGGTTACGAGCAGTACTTC. Translated, it gives CASRLGETGYEQYF.

The J gene is TRBJ2-3, the V gene TRBV6-5; maybe TRBD2 (5 bases). Per the germline V gene, CDR1 is MNHEY and CDR2 is SVGAGI. Deletions cut 5 bases from V and 8 bases from J, with 8 bases between. The CDR3 is made up of 11 amino acids. CDR3 amino acids: CASSIEGTQYF. The CDR3 DNA sequence: TGTGCCAGCAGTATCGAGGGTACGCAGTATTTT.

The CDR3 nucleotides are TGTGCCAGCAGTGGGGGGGGCGGTAGACAGCCCCAGCATTTT. Protein sequence: CASSGGGGRQPQHF. V is TRBV2 and J is TRBJ1-5, with D perhaps matching TRBD1 (6 bases). The CDR3 is 14 amino acids. V lost 4 bases, J lost 7 bases, and 14 bases lay in between. Germline V lookup: CDR1 SNHLY, CDR2 FYNNEI.

Note on this clone: Its ends do not fully match the called genes, so a read error is possible. The rearrangement uses TRBV11-2 and TRBJ2-7, with D tentatively TRBD1 (6 bases). This CDR3 has 17 amino acids. Germline lookup yields CDR1 SGHAT and CDR2 FQNNGV. CDR3 nucleotide sequence: TGTGCCAGCACCACATCCACCGGCACAGGGAGAATTGACGAGCAGTGCTTC. This codes for CASTTSTGTGRIDEQCF.

V gene TRBV12-3 or TRBV12-4 combines with J gene TRBJ2-1; TRBD1 is a possible D gene (6 bases). The V end lost 2 bases, the J end lost 7 bases, and 6 bases lay between the germline ends. There are 12 residues in the CDR3. The CDR3 region has the DNA TGTGCCAGCAGTTTACAGGGGAATGAGCAGTTCTTC. Its translation is CASSLQGNEQFF.

This sequence joins TRBV29-1 and TRBJ2-4; TRBD1 matches at 8 bases. CDR3 length equals 12 residues. In germline, CDR1 is SQVTM, CDR2 ANQGSEA. Trimming cost V 6 bases and J 4 bases; bases outside gene matches: 2. This CDR3 is CSVGTGKNIQYF. As DNA, the CDR3 is TGCAGCGTAGGGACAGGAAAAAACATTCAGTACTTC.

The V call is TRBV6-4, the J call TRBJ1-6; weak D call: TRBD1 (5 bases). Germline CDR1 and CDR2: MRHNA and SNTAGT. V lost 5 bases and J 3 bases, leaving 8 bases between the germline ends. This CDR3 contains 14 residues. The CDR3 coding sequence is TGTGCCAGCAGTACCCAGGGCTATAATTCACCCCTCCACTTT. As protein: CASSTQGYNSPLHF.

V usage is TRBV7-9 and J usage is TRBJ2-5; TRBD1 is a possible D gene (5 bases). The germline CDR1 and CDR2 sequences are SEHNR and FQNEAQ (reference sequence). The CDR3 is 16 residues long. Trimming took off 1 base at V and 2 bases at J, with 14 bases between the two ends. The CDR3 is CASSLDAGWMQETQYF. The CDR3 nucleotides are TGTGCCAGCAGCTTAGATGCAGGGTGGATGCAAGAGACCCAGTACTTC.

J is TRBJ2-2 and V is TRBV10-3, with TRBD1 matching 9 bases. The CDR3 covers 16 residues. CDR1 and CDR2 (germline): ENHRY, SYGVKD. V lost 4 bases to trimming and J lost 3 bases; unmatched junction nucleotides: 6. CDR3 bases: TGTGCCATCAGTGCTGACAGGGGGAAGGACACCGGGGAGCTGTTTTTT. Translation: CAISADRGKDTGELFF.

The chain links TRBV5-1 to TRBJ2-7; 7 bases map to TRBD1. V lost 0 bases to trimming and J lost 6 bases; unmatched junction nucleotides: 15. This CDR3 region has 17 residues. Per the germline V gene, CDR1 is SGHRS and CDR2 is YFSETQ. CDR3 nucleotides: TGCGCCAGCAGCTTGGCAGGGGGAAGGGGAAATTTGGGCGAGCAGTACTTC. This codes for CASSLAGGRGNLGEQYF.

This chain connects TRBV19 to TRBJ1-1; D perhaps matches TRBD1 (5 bases). V was trimmed by 3 bases and J by 3 bases, leaving 8 bases between them. The CDR3 is 13 amino acids. Germline CDR1 and CDR2: LNHDA and SQIVND (reference sequence). The CDR3 here is CASSIGGDTEAFF. The CDR3 DNA is TGTGCCAGTAGTATTGGGGGGGACACTGAAGCTTTCTTT.

In its sample, this clone was seen a few times. The rearrangement joins TRBV21-1 to TRBJ1-2. TRBV21-1 constitutes a pseudogene. The CDR3 runs to 18 residues. CDR3 bases: TGTGCCAGCAGCAAAGGGTGTAGTCGAGGGCCTCGGCCGCGTTGCTACACCTTC. Amino acids: CASSKGCSRGPRPRCYTF.

The chain combines TRBV5-1 with TRBJ1-4; no reliable D call. This CDR3 contains 15 residues. The germline V and J ends were trimmed by 2 bases and 4 bases, with 12 bases remaining between them. Germline V CDR1 and CDR2: SGHRS, YFSETQ. CDR3: CASSLLAGINEKLFF. For the CDR3, the DNA is TGCGCCAGCAGCTTACTCGCAGGAATTAATGAAAAACTGTTTTTT.